These T cell receptor beta chains were read from a single sample in a study of blood T cell repertoires in COVID-19. Sequencing was performed with immunoSEQ multiplex PCR; in TCRdb, only in-frame clones are kept and a portion is missing. The data show 50,000 to 75,000 clones, 85% to 90% seen once. Sequenced sample: peripheral blood. The receptors shown here come from a woman aged 45-65 years with active or convalescent COVID-19. CDR3s include the opening cysteine and the closing phenylalanine or tryptophan. Each record gives: CDR3 protein, CDR3 DNA, V gene, clone size, D gene, J gene. A D gene is named only where the DNA matches it firmly. Clone size appears in some rows only: once, few, many, or a class for an expanded clone.

CASSYRGLGYNGPQHF	TGTGCCAGCAGTTATCGGGGGTTGGGATATAATGGGCCCCAGCATTTT	TRBV28	-	-	TRBJ1-5
CASSPGRADTGELFF	TGTGCCAGCTCACCCGGGAGGGCTGACACCGGGGAGCTGTTTTTT	TRBV18	-	TRBD2	TRBJ2-2
CASSLPPFPEAFF	TGTGCCAGCAGCTTACCCCCCTTCCCTGAAGCTTTCTTT	TRBV7-9	-	-	TRBJ1-1
CASSLLANSYEQYF	TGTGCCAGCAGCTTACTGGCCAACTCCTACGAGCAGTACTTC	TRBV11-2	once	-	TRBJ2-7
CASSARRAGSTGELFF	TGCGCCAGCAGCGCCCGACGAGCGGGAAGCACCGGGGAGCTGTTTTTT	TRBV5-1	-	TRBD2	TRBJ2-2
CASSRTTGTNSPLHF	TGCGCCAGCAGCCGTACGACAGGGACAAATTCACCCCTCCACTTT	TRBV5-1	-	TRBD1	TRBJ1-6
CASSSPTRLAGGPANEQFF	TGTGCCAGCAGCTCCCCCACCCGACTAGCGGGAGGGCCGGCCAATGAGCAGTTCTTC	TRBV7-9	-	TRBD2	TRBJ2-1
CASRRRLAGGLYNEQFF	TGTGCCAGCAGACGGCGACTAGCGGGAGGTTTATACAATGAGCAGTTCTTC	TRBV13	once	TRBD2	TRBJ2-1
CASSFPGLDEQFF	TGTGCCAGCAGTTTCCCCGGACTGGATGAGCAGTTCTTC	TRBV12-3/TRBV12-4	-	-	TRBJ2-1
CASSQDDRYGYTF	TGTGCCAGCAGCCAAGATGACAGATATGGCTACACCTTC	TRBV14	once	-	TRBJ1-2
CASSLPGEAVEQYF	TGTGCCAGCAGCCTCCCGGGGGAGGCGGTCGAGCAGTACTTC	TRBV4-2	-	-	TRBJ2-7
CASSPVATGELFF	TGTGCCAGCAGCCCCGTAGCCACCGGGGAGCTGTTTTTT	TRBV7-2	-	-	TRBJ2-2
CASSQDSGQGAATEAFF	TGTGCCAGCAGCCAAGATAGTGGACAGGGAGCGGCCACTGAAGCTTTCTTT	TRBV4-2	-	TRBD1	TRBJ1-1
CASSFFRDSSNQPQHF	TGTGCCAGCAGCTTCTTCCGGGACAGCTCAAATCAGCCCCAGCATTTT	TRBV5-8	-	TRBD1	TRBJ1-5
CASSRQGGYTEAFF	TGTGCCAGCAGCCGCCAGGGTGGGTACACTGAAGCTTTCTTT	TRBV3-1/TRBV3-2	once	-	TRBJ1-1
CAISEAQGRTEAFF	TGTGCCATCAGTGAGGCGCAGGGGCGGACTGAAGCTTTCTTT	TRBV10-3	-	-	TRBJ1-1
CASSRDRRSGANVLTF	TGCGCCAGCAGCCGGGACAGGCGGTCTGGGGCCAACGTCCTGACTTTC	TRBV10-2	-	TRBD1	TRBJ2-6
CASRTRTGNSPLHF	TGTGCCAGCAGAACCCGGACAGGGAATTCACCCCTCCACTTT	TRBV2	few	TRBD1	TRBJ1-6
CATSDLRYPGLAEGGTYNEQFF	TGTGCCACCAGTGATTTGCGGTACCCGGGACTAGCGGAAGGGGGAACCTACAATGAGCAGTTCTTC	TRBV24-1	-	TRBD2	TRBJ2-1
CASSLTPGTGAFF	TGTGCCAGCAGCTTAACCCCCGGGACAGGGGCTTTCTTT	TRBV7-3	-	TRBD1	TRBJ1-1
CASSLMREQYF	TGTGCCAGCAGCTTGATGAGGGAGCAGTACTTC	TRBV5-6	-	-	TRBJ2-7
CASSLDREETQYF	TGTGCCAGCAGCCTGGACAGGGAGGAGACCCAGTACTTC	TRBV11-2	-	TRBD1	TRBJ2-5